Following are 21 T cell receptor beta chains from one sample sequenced in a study of CD8+ T cells in alopecia areata. The treatment is: oral pan-JAK inhibitor, 5-10 mg twice daily. Extracted from the samples, RNA was reverse transcribed into cDNA to serve as the sequencing template. Measured with immunoSEQ multiplex PCR; TCRdb has only the in-frame clones, and not every one. Found here are roughly 210,000 clones, approximately 45% of them singletons; the top ten hold 2% to 3%. This sample comprised CD4+ T cells sorted from blood, obtained at approximately week 37, from a patient treated with tofacitinib. These receptors all come from a human donor with alopecia areata.

The chain links TRBV6-5 to TRBJ2-6; D is uncertain. The CDR3 sequence is 14 residues long. Germline-derived CDR1 and CDR2 are MNHEY and SVGAGI. V was clipped by 4 bases and J by 3 bases, with 7 bases between them. The CDR3 sequence: CASSFRDGANVLTF. The CDR3, as DNA: TGTGCCAGCAGTTTTCGTGATGGGGCCAACGTCCTGACTTTC.

V gene TRBV15 combines with J gene TRBJ1-2, with 8 nucleotides matching TRBD1. CDR3 length: 14 residues. Germline assignment: CDR1 LNHNV and CDR2 YYDKDF (reference sequence). Trimming took 0 bases from V and 11 from J; bases not matched to a gene: 8. CDR3 in DNA: TGTGCCACCAGCAGAGATACACAGGGGGGTACTTACACCTTC. Translation: CATSRDTQGGTYTF.

V usage is TRBV6-6 and J usage is TRBJ2-1; 9 nucleotides align to TRBD2. There are 14 residues in the CDR3. Germline CDR1 reads MNHNY; CDR2 reads SVGAGI (reference sequence). After removal of 6 bases from V and 5 bases from J, the junction contained 5 bases not matched to a gene. In DNA, the CDR3 is TGTGCCAGCAGCGCTAGCGGGAAGAACAATGAGCAGTTCTTC. Translation gives CASSASGKNNEQFF.

The chain couples TRBV9 to TRBJ2-3; D not certain. The CDR3 is 15 amino acids. Trimming took 3 bases from V and 3 from J, leaving 14 bases between them. Germline V CDR1 and CDR2: SGDLS, YYNGEE. CDR3 sequence reads: CASSDTPVETDTQYF. The CDR3, as DNA: TGTGCCAGCAGCGACACCCCCGTGGAGACAGATACGCAGTATTTT.

The V gene is TRBV15, the J gene TRBJ2-1; 7 bases fit TRBD2. From germline, CDR1 is LNHNV and CDR2 YYDKDF (reference sequence). Germline trimming cut 1 base from V and 4 bases from J; bases unmatched to any gene: 4. The CDR3 totals 15 residues. CDR3 coding DNA: TGTGCCACCAGCAGAGTTCGCGGGGGATACAATGAGCAGTTCTTC. Translating it yields CATSRVRGGYNEQFF.

This clone was found a few times. The chain uses TRBV19 and TRBJ2-1, with D perhaps matching TRBD2 (5 bases). V shed 5 bases and J shed 0 bases, with 8 bases lying between them. CDR3 size: 14 residues. The V gene's germline CDR1 is LNHDA and CDR2 SQIVND (reference sequence). The CDR3 region has the DNA TGTGCCAGTAGTCGAGGGTTCTCCTACAATGAGCAGTTCTTC. Amino acid sequence: CASSRGFSYNEQFF.

CDR3 sequence (DNA): TGCGCCAGCAGCCCGGGTATGGCGGCCTCTGGAGAGACCCAGTACTTC. Amino acid sequence: CASSPGMAASGETQYF. The rearrangement links TRBV5-1 to TRBJ2-5; D is ambiguous. Germline V gene lookup returns CDR1 SGHRS and CDR2 YFSETQ. With 4 bases removed from V and 4 bases from J, the gap between germline ends came to 20 bases. CDR3 size: 16 residues.

This clone was seen more than once but under ten times. The V call is TRBV25-1, the J call TRBJ2-5; 12 bases agree with TRBD2. Germline V lookup: CDR1 MGHDK, CDR2 SYGVNS. Unmatched junction bases numbered 8, after V lost 2 bases and J lost 4 bases. The CDR3 is made up of 17 amino acids. For the CDR3, the DNA is TGTGCCAGCAGTGAAGGTTACCTAGCGGGAGGGGGAGAGACCCAGTACTTC. Translating it yields CASSEGYLAGGGETQYF.

The CDR3 coding sequence is TGCGCCAGCAGCTTCCTAGCGGGAGGGCCAGATACGCAGTATTTT. Protein product: CASSFLAGGPDTQYF. This chain uses TRBV5-1 with TRBJ2-3, with 12 bases aligning to TRBD2. The germline CDR1 and CDR2 sequences are SGHRS and YFSETQ. This CDR3 has 15 residues. The V and J ends lost 2 bases and 4 bases, in that order; junction bases with no gene match: 2.

The chain employs TRBV11-2 and TRBJ2-1, with D unresolved. The germline CDR1 and CDR2 sequences are SGHAT and FQNNGV. The V end lost 8 bases, the J end lost 7 bases, and 6 bases lay between the germline ends. CDR3 length: 10 residues. Here the CDR3 DNA reads TGTGCCAGCTCCTGGAATGAGCAGTTCTTC. The encoded protein is CASSWNEQFF.

The chain is built from TRBV29-1 and TRBJ1-2; D may be TRBD1 (6 bases). CDR1 SQVTM and CDR2 ANQGSEA come from the germline V gene. The CDR3 runs to 12 residues. The V gene lost 4 bases and the J gene lost 7 bases, with 13 bases spanning the gap. CDR3 sequence (DNA): TGCAGCGTTGGTGCAGGGGCGATTGGCTACACCTTC. As protein: CSVGAGAIGYTF.

V and J are TRBV2 and TRBJ2-5; 9 bases are a match to TRBD2. The CDR3 sequence is 13 residues long. Trimming cost V 7 bases and J 3 bases; bases outside gene matches: 3. Germline-derived CDR1 and CDR2 are SNHLY and FYNNEI. CDR3 coding DNA: TGTGCCAGCATTTCTAGCGGGAAAGAGACCCAGTACTTC. Its protein is CASISSGKETQYF.

This clone has at least ten counts. This rearrangement joins TRBV6-1 to TRBJ2-1; TRBD1 is a possible D gene (6 bases). CDR1 is MNHNS, CDR2 SASEGT, per germline. This CDR3 comprises 13 residues. V lost 6 bases and J 3 bases, leaving 9 bases between the germline ends. This CDR3 is CASSSDSYNEQFF. The CDR3 nucleotides read TGTGCCAGCAGCTCGGACAGCTACAATGAGCAGTTCTTC.

The chain links TRBV7-3 to TRBJ2-5; TRBD1 agrees at 10 bases. V trimming: 3 bases; J trimming: 1 base; junction bases outside the gene matches: 8. From germline, CDR1 is SGHTA and CDR2 FQGTGA. CDR3 length equals 17 residues. The CDR3 protein is CASSLGRDRGFQETQYF. CDR3 nucleotide sequence: TGTGCCAGCAGCTTGGGCCGGGACAGGGGTTTCCAAGAGACCCAGTACTTC.

The V call is TRBV30, the J call TRBJ2-3, with D unclear. Germline lookup yields CDR1 GTSNPN and CDR2 SVGIG (reference sequence). Trimming took 0 bases from V and 2 from J, leaving 9 bases between them. The CDR3 is 14 residues long. CDR3 region: CAWSVSAVTDTQYF. CDR3 in DNA: TGTGCCTGGAGTGTTTCGGCGGTCACAGATACGCAGTATTTT. The full variable domain, completed using reference TRBV30 and TRBJ2-3, is SQTIHQWPATLVQPVGSPLSLECTVEGTSNPNLYWYRQAAGRGLQLLFYSVGIGQISSEVPQNLSASRPQDRQFILSSKKLLLSDSGFYLCAWSVSAVTDTQYFGPGTRLTVL.

The V and J genes are TRBV18 and TRBJ2-7, with TRBD2 identical over 16 bases. This CDR3 contains 17 residues. V was clipped by 3 bases and J by 6 bases; unmatched bases: 8. Per germline, CDR1 KGHSH and CDR2 LQKENI. The DNA of the CDR3 is TGTGCCAGCTCACCCACATCGGGACTAGCGGGAGGGATCGAGCAGTACTTC. Translating gives CASSPTSGLAGGIEQYF.

This sequence joins TRBV5-1 and TRBJ2-6; no reliable D call. There are 15 residues in the CDR3. Germline-derived CDR1 and CDR2 are SGHRS and YFSETQ. The germline V and J ends were trimmed by 3 bases and 2 bases, with 9 bases remaining between them. The CDR3 coding sequence is TGCGCCAGCAGCTACCCCCTGCCTGGGGCCAACGTCCTGACTTTC. Translating gives CASSYPLPGANVLTF.

V usage is TRBV30 and J usage is TRBJ1-1; 8 bases are shared with TRBD1. The ends lost 7 bases at V and 11 bases at J; junction bases unmatched: 9. CDR1 is GTSNPN, CDR2 SVGIG, per germline (reference sequence). The CDR3 is 11 amino acids. CDR3 DNA: TGTGCCTCGACAGGGGCCCACGGGGCTTTCTTT. Its protein product is CASTGAHGAFF.

The V and J genes are TRBV25-1 and TRBJ1-1; tentatively, D is TRBD1 (5 bases). This CDR3 is built from 13 residues. V shed 2 bases and J shed 11 bases, with 15 bases lying between them. The V gene's germline CDR1 is MGHDK and CDR2 SYGVNS. The CDR3 DNA is TGTGCCAGCAGTGAAGGGGACCGGCGTGAGGCTTTCTTT. Encoded protein: CASSEGDRREAFF.

This clone was observed a handful of times. The CDR3 DNA reads as TGTGCCAGCATCCAGACAGGGGGCGGGACCCAGTACTTC. Translated, it gives CASIQTGGGTQYF. The rearrangement uses TRBV7-9 and TRBJ2-5; 10 positions agree with TRBD1. Germline CDR1 reads SEHNR; CDR2 reads FQNEAQ (reference sequence). V was clipped by 7 bases and J by 7 bases; unmatched bases: 6. This CDR3 has 13 residues.

Only a few counts were recorded for this clone. The chain carries TRBV27 and TRBJ2-5; TRBD2 might be the D (5 bases). CDR1 and CDR2 from the germline V gene are MNHEY and SMNVEV (reference sequence). This CDR3 has 13 amino acids. V lost 7 bases and J 10 bases, leaving 19 bases between the germline ends. CDR3 nucleotide sequence: TGTGCCAGCATGCCCGGAGGACGTTGGGTCCAGTACTTC. Translated, it gives CASMPGGRWVQYF.